The 10 T cell receptor beta chains below were found in one sample sequenced in a study of T-cell memory formation after mild COVID-19 listed by TCRdb under 2021. Library prep was done by 5' RACE. Sequenced using an Illumina NovaSeq 6000. TCRdb reanalyzed the raw reads on its own, using fastp at Q25 for trimming and MiXCR for clone calling, and kept in-frame beta chains. Rows with one shared CDR3 protein collapse into an entry with the most common genes and DNA. The sample records 540,000 or so distinct CDR3 sequences, approximately 20% of which are singletons. The ten largest clones take up around an eighth of the sample. The sequencing input was PBMCs or a T cell subset sorted from them (not recorded which). These receptor sequences come from an adult woman who had mild COVID-19 (a few samples of this study predate the infection). The sample titles of this study are shuffled in the database, so cell type and time point are left out; the donor was told from shared clones.

The V and J genes are TRBV11-2 and TRBJ2-2; D gene uncertain. Germline lookup yields CDR1 SGHAT and CDR2 FQNNGV. Between the trimmed V and J ends, which lost 2 bases and 5 bases, there was a span of 15 bases. The CDR3 is 16 residues long. The CDR3 nucleotides read TGTGCCAGCAGCTTAATAGCCGGGCGTGAGACCGGGGAGCTGTTTTTT. Protein sequence: CASSLIAGRETGELFF. Full variable domain (remainder filled in from reference TRBV11-2 and TRBJ2-2): EAGVAQSPRYKIIEKRQSVAFWCNPISGHATLYWYQQILGQGPKLLIQFQNNGVVDDSQLPKDRFSAERLKGVDSTLKIQPAKLEDSAVYLCASSLIAGRETGELFFGEGSRLTVL.

The genes are TRBV13 and TRBJ1-1, with D unclear. This CDR3 has 13 residues. The germline CDR1 and CDR2 sequences are PRHDT and FYEKMQ (reference sequence). Trimming took 2 bases from V and 7 from J, leaving 11 bases between them. The CDR3 nucleotides are TGTGCCAGCAGCTTATTGGGTCTCGGTGAAGCTTTCTTT. Translation: CASSLLGLGEAFF. The variable domain in full, completed from reference TRBV13 and TRBJ1-1, reads AAGVIQSPRHLIKEKRETATLKCYPIPRHDTVYWYQQGPGQDPQFLISFYEKMQSDKGSIPDRFSAQQFSDYHSELNMSSLELGDSALYFCASSLLGLGEAFFGQGTRLTVV.

This clonotype has a handful of counts. V and J are TRBV10-3 and TRBJ2-7; 9 bases agree with TRBD1. CDR3 length equals 14 residues. Germline assignment: CDR1 ENHRY and CDR2 SYGVKD. The trim removed 4 bases at V and 1 base at J, leaving 2 bases unmatched. This CDR3 is CAISAGTGSYEQYF. The CDR3 bases are TGTGCCATCAGTGCTGGGACAGGGTCCTACGAGCAGTACTTC.

This clonotype turned up a few times. The V call is TRBV7-9, the J call TRBJ2-1, with TRBD1 identical over 11 bases. This CDR3 is 15 amino acids long. J gave up 7 bases and V 5 bases, and 7 bases lay outside the gene matches. Germline V gene data show CDR1 as SEHNR and CDR2 as FQNEAQ (reference sequence). CDR3 sequence (DNA): TGTGCCAGCAGCGTCTCGGACAGGGGGCGGAATGAGCAGTTCTTC. It yields the protein CASSVSDRGRNEQFF. Full variable domain (rest looked up from reference TRBV7-9 and TRBJ2-1): DTGVSQNPRHKITKRGQNVTFRCDPISEHNRLYWYRQTLGQGPEFLTYFQNEAQLEKSRLLSDRFSAERPKGSFSTLEIQRTEQGDSAMYLCASSVSDRGRNEQFFGPGTRLTVL.

This rearrangement joins TRBV7-2 to TRBJ2-7, with no clear D. Per the germline V gene, CDR1 is SGHTA and CDR2 is FQGNSA. Trimming shortened V by 1 base and J by 0 bases, and 10 bases separated the two germline ends. The CDR3 is 15 amino acids. CDR3 in DNA: TGTGCCAGCAGCTTAGTGTCGACCAGCTCCTACGAGCAGTACTTC. Protein sequence: CASSLVSTSSYEQYF.

This clonotype has only a few counts. V is TRBV12-3 or TRBV12-4 and J is TRBJ2-1; D gene uncertain. Trimming took off 1 base at V and 10 bases at J, with 8 bases between the two ends. This CDR3 spans 12 amino acids. The chain's CDR3 is CASSLGSREQFF. CDR3 sequence (DNA): TGTGCCAGCAGTTTAGGGTCACGGGAGCAGTTCTTC.

This clonotype was seen many times. The chain joins TRBV5-1 to TRBJ2-7; unclear D gene. Looked up from germline, CDR1 is SGHRS and CDR2 is YFSETQ. Trimming left V 0 bases short and J 3 bases short, with 7 bases between. CDR3 size: 13 residues. The CDR3 sequence: CASSLGEIYEQYF. Here the CDR3 DNA reads TGCGCCAGCAGCTTGGGGGAAATCTACGAGCAGTACTTC.

The rearrangement joins TRBV18 to TRBJ2-1; 9 nucleotides line up with TRBD2. The CDR3 has 17 residues. Germline V gene lookup returns CDR1 KGHSH and CDR2 LQKENI. Losses at the gene ends were 3 bases for V and 2 bases for J; bases not matched to a gene: 8. The CDR3 reads CASSPPASGTTYNEQFF. The CDR3 DNA is TGTGCCAGCTCACCGCCGGCTAGCGGGACTACCTACAATGAGCAGTTCTTC.

The table lists this clonotype with many counts. The chain employs TRBV20-1 and TRBJ2-7; TRBD1 matches 9 bases. CDR3 length: 13 residues. Germline V CDR1 and CDR2: DFQATT, SNEGSKA (reference sequence). Here the CDR3 reads CRSRDRETYEQYF. The CDR3 DNA is TGCAGGTCGAGGGACAGGGAAACCTACGAGCAGTACTTC.

The sample holds a few counts of this clonotype. The genes are TRBV7-9 and TRBJ2-7; TRBD1 matches 9 bases. CDR3 length: 15 amino acids. The germline V gene has CDR1 SEHNR and CDR2 FQNEAQ (reference sequence). Trimming at V came to 2 bases and at J to 5 bases, leaving 7 bases not matched to a gene. The CDR3: CASSLRDRGYHEQYF. The CDR3 DNA sequence: TGTGCCAGCAGCTTACGCGACAGGGGGTACCACGAGCAGTACTTC.